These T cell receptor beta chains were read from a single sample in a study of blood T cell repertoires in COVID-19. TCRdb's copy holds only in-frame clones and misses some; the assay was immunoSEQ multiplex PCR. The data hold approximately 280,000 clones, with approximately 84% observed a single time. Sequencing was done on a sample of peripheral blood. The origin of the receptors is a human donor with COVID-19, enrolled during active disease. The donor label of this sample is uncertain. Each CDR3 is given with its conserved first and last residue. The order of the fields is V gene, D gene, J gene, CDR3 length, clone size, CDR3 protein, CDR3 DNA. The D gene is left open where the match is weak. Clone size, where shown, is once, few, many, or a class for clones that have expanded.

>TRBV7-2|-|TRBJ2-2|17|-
CASSSYPTGYVTGELFF
TGTGCCAGCAGCTCTTACCCCACAGGGTACGTCACCGGGGAGCTGTTTTTT
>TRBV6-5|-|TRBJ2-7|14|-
CASRAEGNLNEQYF
TGTGCCAGCAGAGCTGAGGGTAACTTAAACGAGCAGTACTTC
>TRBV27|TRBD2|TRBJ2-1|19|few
CASSPRLAGAPIPLNEQFF
TGTGCCAGCAGTCCCCGACTAGCGGGAGCCCCTATTCCTCTTAATGAGCAGTTCTTC
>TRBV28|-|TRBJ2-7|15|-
CASSFRTDITYEQYF
TGTGCCAGCAGCTTTAGGACAGACATTACCTACGAGCAGTACTTC
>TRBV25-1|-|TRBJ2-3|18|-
CASSEWLDGSGRVYTQYF
TGTGCCAGCAGTGAATGGCTGGACGGCAGCGGTCGAGTCTATACGCAGTATTTT
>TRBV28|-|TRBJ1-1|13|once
CASSLIGGTEAFF
TGTGCCAGCAGTTTAATAGGGGGCACTGAAGCTTTCTTT
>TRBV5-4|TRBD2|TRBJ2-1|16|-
CASSSALAGDNNEQFF
TGTGCCAGCAGCTCCGCCCTAGCGGGAGATAACAATGAGCAGTTCTTC
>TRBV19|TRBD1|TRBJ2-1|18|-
CASSIEGTGQGVGNEQFF
TGTGCCAGTAGTATAGAGGGAACCGGACAGGGTGTGGGCAATGAGCAGTTCTTC
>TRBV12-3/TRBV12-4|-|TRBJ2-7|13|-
CASSFGGSYEQYF
TGTGCCAGCAGTTTTGGGGGGAGCTACGAGCAGTACTTC
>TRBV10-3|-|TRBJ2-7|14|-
CAISDSGLSYEQYF
TGTGCCATCAGTGATTCCGGACTTTCCTACGAGCAGTACTTC
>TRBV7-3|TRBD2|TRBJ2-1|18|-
CASSLFSRTSGLVREQFF
TGTGCCAGCAGCTTATTTTCCCGGACTAGCGGGTTGGTACGGGAGCAGTTCTTC
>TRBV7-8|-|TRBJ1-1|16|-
CASSWEFVGMNTEAFF
TGTGCCAGCAGCTGGGAGTTTGTGGGTATGAACACTGAAGCTTTCTTT
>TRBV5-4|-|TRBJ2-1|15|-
CASSLVGGSYNEQFF
TGTGCCAGCAGCTTGGTGGGAGGATCCTACAATGAGCAGTTCTTC
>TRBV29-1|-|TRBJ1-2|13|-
CSVERLGPYGYTF
TGCAGCGTTGAAAGGTTGGGGCCTTATGGCTACACCTTC
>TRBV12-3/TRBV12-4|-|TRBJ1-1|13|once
CASRRASGTEAFF
TGTGCCAGCCGGAGGGCTTCGGGCACTGAAGCTTTCTTT
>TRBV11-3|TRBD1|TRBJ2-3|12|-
CASSRGLDTQYF
TGTGCCAGCAGCAGGGGGCTAGATACGCAGTATTTT
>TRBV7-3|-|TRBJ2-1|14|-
CASSTKAGPAEQFF
TGTGCCAGCAGCACAAAGGCGGGGCCCGCTGAGCAGTTCTTC
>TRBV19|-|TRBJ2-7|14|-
CASSEQGGAYEQYF
TGTGCCAGTAGTGAACAGGGGGGGGCCTACGAGCAGTACTTC
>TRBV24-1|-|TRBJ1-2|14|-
CATSEGRIGYGYTF
TGTGCCACCAGTGAGGGCAGAATAGGCTATGGCTACACCTTC
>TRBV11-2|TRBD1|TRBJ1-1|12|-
CASSFGTGEAFF
TGTGCCAGCAGCTTCGGGACAGGTGAAGCTTTCTTT
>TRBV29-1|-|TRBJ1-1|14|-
CSGHQGQGNTEAFF
TGCAGCGGTCACCAGGGGCAGGGCAACACTGAAGCTTTCTTT
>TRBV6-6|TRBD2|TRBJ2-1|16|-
CASSYMLAGEGNEQFF
TGTGCCAGCAGTTACATGTTAGCGGGAGAGGGGAATGAGCAGTTCTTC
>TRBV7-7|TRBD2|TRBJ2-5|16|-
CASSLVLAGEAETQYF
TGTGCTAGCAGCTTAGTCCTAGCGGGAGAGGCAGAGACCCAGTACTTC
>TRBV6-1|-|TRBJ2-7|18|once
CASSERQPQDYLSYEQYF
TGTGCCAGCAGCGAACGACAACCACAAGACTACCTTTCCTACGAGCAGTACTTC
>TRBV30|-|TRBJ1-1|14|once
CAFEPGNMNTEAFF
TGTGCCTTCGAACCAGGGAACATGAACACTGAAGCTTTCTTT
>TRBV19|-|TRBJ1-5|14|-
CASSIIDSNQPQHF
TGTGCCAGTAGTATTATAGATAGCAATCAGCCCCAGCATTTT
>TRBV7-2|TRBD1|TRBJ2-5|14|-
CASSPRTGKETQYF
TGTGCCAGCAGCCCACGGACAGGGAAAGAGACCCAGTACTTC
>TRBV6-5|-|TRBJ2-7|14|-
CASSYSGSSYEQYF
TGTGCCAGCAGTTACTCGGGCAGCTCCTACGAGCAGTACTTC
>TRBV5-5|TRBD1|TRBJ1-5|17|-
CASSRGQGAGSNQPQHF
TGTGCCAGCAGCCGAGGACAGGGGGCGGGTAGCAATCAGCCCCAGCATTTT
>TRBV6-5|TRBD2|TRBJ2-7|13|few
CASSLAGGYEQYF
TGTGCCAGCAGCCTAGCGGGGGGGTACGAGCAGTACTTC
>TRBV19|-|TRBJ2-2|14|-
CASTPTGWGGELFF
TGTGCCAGTACCCCAACAGGGTGGGGCGGGGAGCTGTTTTTT
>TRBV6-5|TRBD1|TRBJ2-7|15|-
CASSQRTGQGYEQYF
TGTGCCAGCAGTCAACGAACTGGACAGGGCTACGAGCAGTACTTC
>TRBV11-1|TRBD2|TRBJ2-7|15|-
CASSFGLAGDYEQYF
TGTGCCAGCAGCTTCGGACTAGCGGGAGACTACGAGCAGTACTTC
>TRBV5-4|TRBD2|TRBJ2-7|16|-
CASSLVSSGPSYEQYF
TGTGCCAGCAGCTTGGTATCTAGCGGGCCCAGCTACGAGCAGTACTTC
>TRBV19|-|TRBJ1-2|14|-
CASSNRDISYGYTF
TGTGCCAGTAGCAACCGGGACATATCCTATGGCTACACCTTC
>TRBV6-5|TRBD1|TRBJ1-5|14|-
CASSPQTGGQPQHF
TGTGCCAGCAGTCCCCAGACAGGGGGGCAGCCCCAGCATTTT
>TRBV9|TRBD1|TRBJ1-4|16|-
CASSDDRGQANEKLFF
TGTGCCAGCAGCGACGACAGGGGGCAGGCTAATGAAAAACTGTTTTTT
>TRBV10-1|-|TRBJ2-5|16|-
CASSESPTRGLETQYF
TGCGCCAGCAGTGAGTCGCCGACTAGAGGGCTAGAGACCCAGTACTTC
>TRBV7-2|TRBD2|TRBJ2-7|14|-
CASSLDSGTYEQYF
TGTGCCAGCAGCTTAGATAGCGGGACTTACGAGCAGTACTTC
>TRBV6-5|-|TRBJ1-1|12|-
CASSYDTREAFF
TGTGCCAGCAGTTACGATACGAGGGAAGCTTTCTTT
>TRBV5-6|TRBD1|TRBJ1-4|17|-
CASSLYITGGLAEKLFF
TGTGCCAGCAGCTTATACATTACAGGGGGCCTAGCCGAAAAACTGTTTTTT
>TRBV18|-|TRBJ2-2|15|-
CASSSGSRNTGELFF
TGTGCCAGCTCATCCGGGAGCCGAAACACCGGGGAGCTGTTTTTT